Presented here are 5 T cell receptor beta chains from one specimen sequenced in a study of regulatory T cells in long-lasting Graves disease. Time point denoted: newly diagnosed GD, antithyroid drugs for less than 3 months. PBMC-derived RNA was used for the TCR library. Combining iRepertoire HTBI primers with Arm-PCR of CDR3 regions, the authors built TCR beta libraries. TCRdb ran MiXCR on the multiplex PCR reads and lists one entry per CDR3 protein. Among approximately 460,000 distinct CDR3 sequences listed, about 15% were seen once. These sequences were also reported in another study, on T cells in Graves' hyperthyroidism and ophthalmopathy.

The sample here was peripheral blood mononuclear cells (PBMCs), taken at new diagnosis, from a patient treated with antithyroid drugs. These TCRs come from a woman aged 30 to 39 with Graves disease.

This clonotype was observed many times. The CDR3 DNA follows: TGTGCCAGCTCACCTCGGGACAGGGGACAAGTGGGCGAGCAGTACTTC. Its protein is CASSPRDRGQVGEQYF. This chain uses TRBV18 with TRBJ2-7, with TRBD1 matching 10 bases. In germline, CDR1 is KGHSH, CDR2 LQKENI. V shed 3 bases, J shed 6 bases, and the junction held 11 bases outside the gene matches. This CDR3 comprises 16 residues.

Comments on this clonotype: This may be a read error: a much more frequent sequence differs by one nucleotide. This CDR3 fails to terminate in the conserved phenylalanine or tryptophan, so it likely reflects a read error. The CDR3 coding sequence is TGTGCCAGCAGTATAGCCCAGGGGGCTAGCAATCAGCCCCAGCATTTA. Translating it yields CASSIAQGASNQPQHL. The J gene is TRBJ1-5, the V gene TRBV6-1, with 8 bases aligning to TRBD1. The CDR3 is made up of 16 amino acids. V trimming: 5 bases; J trimming: 0 bases; junction bases outside the gene matches: 6. In germline, CDR1 is MNHNS, CDR2 SASEGT.

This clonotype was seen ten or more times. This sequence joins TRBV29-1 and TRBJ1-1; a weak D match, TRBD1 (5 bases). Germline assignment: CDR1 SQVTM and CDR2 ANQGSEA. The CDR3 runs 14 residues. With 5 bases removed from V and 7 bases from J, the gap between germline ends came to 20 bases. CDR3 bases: TGCAGCGTTCTCCCCAATCAGGGAAATAATGAAGCTTTCTTT. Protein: CSVLPNQGNNEAFF.

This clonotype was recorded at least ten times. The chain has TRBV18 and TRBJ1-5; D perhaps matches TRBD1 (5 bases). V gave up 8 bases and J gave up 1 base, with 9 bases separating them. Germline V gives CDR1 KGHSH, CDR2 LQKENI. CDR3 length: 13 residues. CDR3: CASSGGSNQPQHF. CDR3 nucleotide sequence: TGTGCCAGCAGTGGGGGGAGCAATCAGCCCCAGCATTTT. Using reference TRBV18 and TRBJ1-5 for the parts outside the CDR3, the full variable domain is NAGVMQNPRHLVRRRGQEARLRCSPMKGHSHVYWYRQLPEEGLKFMVYLQKENIIDESGMPKERFSAEFPKEGPSILRIQQVVRGDSAAYFCASSGGSNQPQHFGDGTRLSIL.

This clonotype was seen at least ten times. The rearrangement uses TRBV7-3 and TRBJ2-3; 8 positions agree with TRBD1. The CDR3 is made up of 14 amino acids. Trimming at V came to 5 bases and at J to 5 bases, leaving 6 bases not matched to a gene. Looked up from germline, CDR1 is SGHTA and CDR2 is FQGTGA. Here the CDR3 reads CASSPQGGGDTQYF. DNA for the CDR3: TGTGCCAGCAGCCCACAGGGGGGAGGAGATACGCAGTATTTT.